One sample yielded the 9 T cell receptor beta chains listed below, sequenced in a study of T-cell reconstitution after alpha-beta-depleted transplantation in children. TCRbeta library construction was performed incorporating unique molecular identifiers. One entry per CDR3 protein, called by TCRdb with MiXCR from the PCR reads. The sample carries around 120,000 distinct CDR3 sequences, under 25% recorded once. This sample comprised PBMCs, mostly from graft donor cells, obtained 180 days after TCRalphabeta/CD19-depleted stem cell transplant. The receptors stem from a male patient aged 2-15 years who had a stem cell transplant for chronic granulomatous disease, so the T cells may come from the graft donor.

This clonotype came up a few times. The V gene is TRBV12-3 or TRBV12-4, the J gene TRBJ2-3; no clear D. The CDR3 sequence is 14 residues long. With 6 bases removed from V and 0 bases from J, the gap between germline ends came to 10 bases. The CDR3 bases are TGTGCCAGCAGGAACGGACGGAGCACAGATACGCAGTATTTT. Encoded protein: CASRNGRSTDTQYF.

This clonotype was detected a few times. The CDR3 sequence: CASGDGVIQYF. CDR3 DNA sequence: TGTGCCTCCGGGGACGGGGTAATTCAGTACTTC. The rearrangement uses TRBV6-5 and TRBJ2-4; either TRBD1 or TRBD2 may supply D (5 bases each). The length of the CDR3 is 11 residues. Germline loops: CDR1 MNHEY, CDR2 SVGAGI. V lost 11 bases and J 10 bases, leaving 15 bases between the germline ends.

This chain joins TRBV2 and TRBJ2-1; no firm D call. The CDR3 spans 10 residues. The germline CDR1 and CDR2 sequences are SNHLY and FYNNEI. The ends were cut back, 6 bases at V and 5 bases at J, with 2 bases in the middle. The DNA of the CDR3 is TGTGCCAGCAGGGACAATGAGCAGTTCTTC. This gives the protein CASRDNEQFF.

This clonotype was recorded a few times. V usage is TRBV20-1 and J usage is TRBJ1-6; 8 positions match TRBD1. V lost 1 base to trimming and J lost 4 bases; unmatched junction nucleotides: 3. CDR1 is DFQATT, CDR2 SNEGSKA, per germline (reference sequence). This CDR3 contains 15 residues. CDR3 region: CSARGQGPYNSPLHF. CDR3 nucleotides: TGCAGTGCTAGAGGACAGGGGCCGTATAATTCACCCCTCCACTTT.

In its sample, this clonotype was seen many times. J is TRBJ1-2 and V is TRBV12-3 or TRBV12-4; a weak D match, TRBD1 (6 bases). Trimming removed 3 bases from V and 4 bases from J, with 15 bases in between. CDR3 length equals 15 residues. As DNA, the CDR3 is TGTGCCAGCAGTTTTGGACGCGGGACATCCTATGGCTACACCTTC. This translates into CASSFGRGTSYGYTF.

The chain employs TRBV20-1 and TRBJ1-1; perhaps TRBD1 as D (5 bases). This CDR3 has 13 residues. CDR1 and CDR2 (germline): DFQATT, SNEGSKA (reference sequence). V lost 6 bases and J 1 base, leaving 12 bases between the germline ends. The CDR3 nucleotides are TGCAGTGCCCGGGGGGGGTCGAACACTGAAGCTTTCTTT. Translated: CSARGGSNTEAFF.

In its sample, this clonotype was seen many times. The chain recombines TRBV5-5 with TRBJ2-4, with TRBD2 as a possible D gene (6 bases). The germline CDR1 and CDR2 sequences are SGHKS and YYEKEE (reference sequence). This CDR3 region has 13 residues. Trimming cost V 6 bases and J 9 bases, with 16 bases left between them. DNA of the CDR3: TGTGCCAGCAACTCGGGACTGGTGGGCATTCAGTACTTC. Its protein product is CASNSGLVGIQYF.

This clonotype was picked up a small number of times. This sequence joins TRBV2 and TRBJ2-2, with 10 positions matching TRBD2. The V and J ends lost 7 bases and 3 bases, in that order; junction bases with no gene match: 14. Germline V gene data show CDR1 as SNHLY and CDR2 as FYNNEI. There are 18 residues in the CDR3. The CDR3 spells CASIMGLATRWDTGELFF. The CDR3 DNA reads as TGTGCCAGCATAATGGGACTAGCGACACGCTGGGACACCGGGGAGCTGTTTTTT.

This clonotype has ten or more counts. CDR3 sequence reads: CATSSNGGTNEKLFF. DNA for the CDR3: TGTGCCACCAGCAGTAACGGGGGGACTAATGAAAAACTGTTTTTT. The V call is TRBV15, the J call TRBJ1-4; a possible D gene is TRBD1 (5 bases). In germline, CDR1 is LNHNV, CDR2 YYDKDF (reference sequence). V lost 3 bases to trimming and J lost 2 bases, with 10 bases between them. CDR3 length equals 15 residues.